One sample yielded the 32 T cell receptor beta chains listed below, sequenced in a study of T cells after yellow fever vaccination. TCRdb reprocessed the 5' RACE reads via MiXCR and lists one record per CDR3 protein. This sample has approximately 110,000 distinct CDR3 sequences, with around 7.4% found just once. Here the sequenced sample was CD4+ T cells sorted from PBMCs, taken 10 days after the first yellow fever vaccination. Source of these receptors: a man aged 18 to 29 who received the YFV17D yellow fever vaccine.

In this sample, this clonotype turned up a few times. V is TRBV10-3 and J is TRBJ2-6; D uncertain. V was pared by 8 bases and J by 0 bases, with 11 bases between. CDR3 length: 15 residues. Germline values: CDR1 ENHRY, CDR2 SYGVKD. The CDR3 sequence is CAIFAKSSGANVLTF. DNA of the CDR3: TGTGCCATCTTTGCCAAATCCTCTGGGGCCAACGTCCTGACTTTC.

Of note for this clonotype: This may come from a read error, since a much larger clone is one base off. This sequence joins TRBV7-6 and TRBJ2-3, with 12 positions matching TRBD2. The CDR3 is 17 amino acids. Per germline, CDR1 SGHVS and CDR2 FNYEAQ. CDR3 nucleotide sequence: TGTGCCATCAGCCCACAGACTAGCGGGGGCCCCACAGATACGCAGTATTTT. Translating it yields CAISPQTSGGPTDTQYF.

On this clonotype itself: A much larger clone is a single base away; this may be a read error. The chain is built from TRBV24-1 and TRBJ2-2; the D gene is possibly TRBD2 (6 bases). The CDR3 contains 15 residues. In germline, CDR1 is KGHDR, CDR2 SFDVKD. The CDR3 nucleotides read TGTACCACCAGTGATTTGGGGGGGAACACCGGGGAGCTGTTTTTT. Residues: CTTSDLGGNTGELFF.

The CDR3 region has the DNA TGTGCCAGCAGCTATGAATTAGGCACCGGGGAGCTGTTTTTT. Its translation is CASSYELGTGELFF. The V call is TRBV4-2, the J call TRBJ2-2; D is uncertain. The V end was cut by 5 bases, the J end by 4 bases, with 11 bases between. Germline CDR1 is LGHNA and CDR2 is YNFKEQ. The CDR3 runs to 14 residues.

This clonotype was seen at least ten times. The chain links TRBV5-4 to TRBJ2-5, with 7 nucleotides matching TRBD1. The CDR3 length is 16 residues. V lost 3 bases to trimming and J lost 4 bases; unmatched junction nucleotides: 12. Germline V gene data show CDR1 as SGHNT and CDR2 as YYREEE (reference sequence). CDR3 sequence: CASSSEEGAGRETQYF. CDR3 nucleotides: TGTGCCAGCAGCTCCGAAGAGGGGGCTGGACGAGAGACCCAGTACTTC. Full variable domain (outside the CDR3, taken from reference TRBV5-4 and TRBJ2-5): ETGVTQSPTHLIKTRGQQVTLRCSSQSGHNTVSWYQQALGQGPQFIFQYYREEENGRGNFPPRFSGLQFPNYSSELNVNALELDDSALYLCASSSEEGAGRETQYFGPGTRLLVL.

This clonotype was counted at least ten times. The chain uses TRBV29-1 and TRBJ2-3, with 9 nucleotides matching TRBD1. The CDR3 is 14 residues long. The germline V gene encodes CDR1 SQVTM and CDR2 ANQGSEA. The CDR3 is CSHRGLAGTDTQYF. The CDR3 DNA is TGCAGTCACAGGGGGCTCGCTGGCACAGATACGCAGTATTTT.

This clonotype was detected ten times or more. The chain links TRBV20-1 to TRBJ2-1; D perhaps matches TRBD2 (6 bases). CDR3 length equals 14 residues. The V and J ends lost 3 bases and 5 bases respectively, with 14 bases between them. Per the germline V gene, CDR1 is DFQATT and CDR2 is SNEGSKA (reference sequence). CDR3: CSASMAGPHNEQFF. The CDR3 nucleotides are TGCAGTGCTAGTATGGCGGGGCCGCACAATGAGCAGTTCTTC.

V usage is TRBV29-1 and J usage is TRBJ1-2; no reliable D call. Germline assignment: CDR1 SQVTM and CDR2 ANQGSEA. The CDR3 totals 11 residues. Trimming removed 6 bases from V and 2 bases from J, with 7 bases in between. CDR3 DNA sequence: TGCAGCGTGGGGATAAACTATGGCTACACCTTC. It codes for CSVGINYGYTF.

This clonotype was seen at least ten times. The genes are TRBV3-1 and TRBJ2-1; unclear D gene. CDR3 length: 14 amino acids. V shed 0 bases and J shed 10 bases, with 13 bases lying between them. Germline V gives CDR1 LGHDT, CDR2 YNNKEL (reference sequence). The CDR3 here is CASSQDSILREQFF. Written as DNA, the CDR3 is TGTGCCAGCAGCCAAGATTCGATCCTACGCGAGCAGTTCTTC.

The sample holds many counts of this clonotype. The V and J genes are TRBV6-1 and TRBJ1-2; the D gene is possibly TRBD1 (5 bases). The V and J ends lost 10 bases and 4 bases respectively, with 19 bases between them. CDR1 and CDR2 (germline): MNHNS, SASEGT. This CDR3 comprises 14 residues. The CDR3 reads CATREGLGPYGYTF. CDR3 sequence (DNA): TGTGCCACCCGCGAGGGGCTCGGACCCTATGGCTACACCTTC.

This chain links TRBV7-2 with TRBJ1-6; D perhaps matches TRBD1 (6 bases). Germline assignment: CDR1 SGHTA and CDR2 FQGNSA. This CDR3 is built from 14 residues. Trimming removed 5 bases at V and 7 bases at J, with 12 bases between. CDR3 residues: CASSPDRQNSPLHF. CDR3 coding DNA: TGTGCCAGCAGCCCCGACAGGCAGAATTCACCCCTCCACTTT. The full variable domain, rest sourced from reference TRBV7-2 and TRBJ1-6, is GAGVSQSPSNKVTEKGKDVELRCDPISGHTALYWYRQSLGQGLEFLIYFQGNSAPDKSGLPSDRFSAERTGGSVSTLTIQRTQQEDSAVYLCASSPDRQNSPLHFGNGTRLTVT.

This clonotype appeared many times. J is TRBJ1-2 and V is TRBV6-1, with a weak D call TRBD1 (6 bases). The germline V gene has CDR1 MNHNS and CDR2 SASEGT. Trimming pared 5 bases from V and 8 bases from J, leaving 24 bases between. The CDR3 consists of 16 residues. CDR3 loop: CASSPSNPGTSAGYTF. Here the CDR3 DNA reads TGTGCCAGCAGTCCCTCAAATCCCGGGACATCTGCGGGCTACACCTTC.

This clonotype was detected many times. This sequence joins TRBV4-2 and TRBJ2-4, with 9 bases lining up with TRBD1. This CDR3 comprises 14 residues. Germline CDR1 and CDR2: LGHNA and YNFKEQ. V was clipped by 1 base and J by 6 bases; unmatched bases: 1. The DNA of the CDR3 is TGTGCCAGCAGCCAAGCGGGACAGGGAAACATTCAGTACTTC. This encodes CASSQAGQGNIQYF.

The table lists this clonotype with many counts. The chain joins TRBV7-8 to TRBJ2-1; weak D call: TRBD1 (5 bases). The V gene lost 5 bases and the J gene lost 6 bases, with 14 bases spanning the gap. The CDR3 sequence is 14 residues long. Germline loops: CDR1 SGHVS, CDR2 FQNEAQ. The CDR3 loop is CASSTRTLRNEQFF. DNA for the CDR3: TGTGCCAGCAGCACCCGGACATTGCGCAATGAGCAGTTCTTC.

J is TRBJ2-3 and V is TRBV5-4; D is unclear. The CDR3 sequence is 13 residues long. CDR1 is SGHNT, CDR2 YYREEE, per germline (reference sequence). The V gene lost 1 base and the J gene lost 5 bases, with 8 bases spanning the gap. CDR3 sequence: CASSLYGEDTQYF. CDR3 in DNA: TGTGCCAGCAGCTTGTATGGGGAAGATACGCAGTATTTT.

A word on this clonotype: A read error is possible here, since a much larger clone lies one base away. The genes are TRBV12-3 or TRBV12-4 and TRBJ2-5; D could derive from TRBD1 or TRBD2 (5 bases each). The V gene lost 7 bases and the J gene lost 4 bases, with 13 bases spanning the gap. This CDR3 comprises 13 residues. CDR3 region: CASKWGSLETQYF. The CDR3 nucleotides are TGTGCCAGCAAGTGGGGGAGTCTAGAGACCCAGTACTTC.

This clonotype has at least ten counts. The rearrangement uses TRBV20-1 and TRBJ1-4; 8 bases match TRBD1. In germline, CDR1 is DFQATT, CDR2 SNEGSKA (reference sequence). This CDR3 has 14 residues. The V and J ends lost 5 bases and 0 bases, in that order; junction bases with no gene match: 2. CDR3 DNA: TGCAGTGCTCAACAGGGGGCAACTAATGAAAAACTGTTTTTT. Amino acids: CSAQQGATNEKLFF.

This clonotype has ten or more counts. The gene calls are TRBV5-1 and TRBJ2-1; D is uncertain. The V and J ends lost 4 bases and 1 base respectively, with 9 bases between them. The CDR3 is 14 residues long. Germline V gene lookup returns CDR1 SGHRS and CDR2 YFSETQ. The CDR3 loop reads CASSPLGSYNEQFF. CDR3 nucleotides: TGCGCCAGCAGCCCCTTAGGATCCTACAATGAGCAGTTCTTC.

This chain joins TRBV5-1 and TRBJ1-1; D remains unclear. This CDR3 is 13 amino acids long. Germline CDR1 and CDR2: SGHRS and YFSETQ. Between the trimmed V and J ends, which lost 0 bases and 6 bases, there was a span of 9 bases. CDR3 in DNA: TGCGCCAGCAGCTTGGGAGAAGGTTCTGAAGCTTTCTTT. Protein product: CASSLGEGSEAFF.

This clonotype was picked up many times. The chain carries TRBV7-2 and TRBJ2-2; D ambiguous. The V end lost 4 bases, the J end lost 0 bases, and 9 bases lay between the germline ends. Per the germline V gene, CDR1 is SGHTA and CDR2 is FQGNSA. The CDR3 contains 15 residues. For the CDR3, the DNA is TGTGCCAGCAGCTCCGCTACTACGAACACCGGGGAGCTGTTTTTT. Encoded protein: CASSSATTNTGELFF.

The chain joins TRBV20-1 to TRBJ1-4; D is unresolved. The germline gives CDR1 DFQATT, CDR2 SNEGSKA (reference sequence). V lost 6 bases, J lost 8 bases, and 10 bases lay in between. This CDR3 spans 11 amino acids. The CDR3 protein is CSAEPGEKLFF. In nucleotides, the CDR3 is TGCAGTGCGGAGCCGGGAGAAAAACTGTTTTTT.

This clonotype was detected only a few times. The chain is built from TRBV5-6 and TRBJ2-2; TRBD2 is a possible D gene (5 bases). Looked up from germline, CDR1 is SGHDT and CDR2 is YYEEEE. V was cut by 3 bases and J by 7 bases, with 16 bases left in between. This CDR3 is 15 amino acids long. The CDR3 DNA reads as TGTGCCAGCAGCTCCCTCTCGGGGTGGATCGGGGAGCTGTTTTTT. Encoded protein: CASSSLSGWIGELFF.

The chain recombines TRBV7-2 with TRBJ2-2; 11 bases align to TRBD1. This CDR3 region has 14 residues. Germline V lookup: CDR1 SGHTA, CDR2 FQGNSA. V was pared by 4 bases and J by 9 bases, with 4 bases of the junction left unmatched. The CDR3 nucleotides read TGTGCCAGCAGCTCCGGACAGGGGGCATGGGAGCTGTTTTTT. Protein: CASSSGQGAWELFF.

This clonotype came up many times. The chain is built from TRBV7-2 and TRBJ2-3, with D unclear. The germline V gene encodes CDR1 SGHTA and CDR2 FQGNSA. Deletions cut 5 bases from V and 0 bases from J, with 9 bases between. The length of the CDR3 is 14 residues. CDR3 loop: CASSLTMSTDTQYF. The CDR3 bases are TGTGCCAGCAGCCTGACCATGAGCACAGATACGCAGTATTTT.

This clonotype was observed many times. This chain uses TRBV4-1 with TRBJ2-3, with D possibly matching TRBD1 (5 bases). Trimming cost V 0 bases and J 4 bases, with 11 bases left between them. Germline-derived CDR1 and CDR2 are MGHRA and YSYEKL. This CDR3 comprises 15 residues. CDR3 DNA sequence: TGCGCCAGCAGCCAAGAGGCTCAGGGCGCAGATACGCAGTATTTT. It yields the protein CASSQEAQGADTQYF.

This clonotype showed up many times. V and J are TRBV20-1 and TRBJ2-1, with 7 bases matching TRBD2. Germline V lookup: CDR1 DFQATT, CDR2 SNEGSKA (reference sequence). V gave up 2 bases and J gave up 6 bases; unmatched junction bases: 10. This CDR3 spans 15 amino acids. CDR3 sequence: CSARRRASGFNEQFF. The CDR3 DNA reads TGCAGTGCTAGAAGGCGGGCTAGCGGTTTCAATGAGCAGTTCTTC.

The V call is TRBV12-3 or TRBV12-4, the J call TRBJ2-6; TRBD1 matches at 8 bases. The CDR3 runs 21 residues. Trimming took 0 bases from V and 0 from J; bases not matched to a gene: 13. The CDR3 loop reads CASSLARTGLGSISGANVLTF. CDR3 bases: TGTGCCAGCAGTTTAGCGCGGACAGGGTTGGGCTCCATCTCTGGGGCCAACGTCCTGACTTTC.

The J gene is TRBJ2-3, the V gene TRBV5-1; 9 bases fit TRBD1. The germline V gene has CDR1 SGHRS and CDR2 YFSETQ. The trim removed 3 bases at V and 0 bases at J, leaving 11 bases unmatched. The CDR3 runs to 18 residues. CDR3 sequence: CASSSRDRAPTSTDTQYF. In nucleotides, the CDR3 is TGCGCCAGCAGCTCCCGGGACAGGGCTCCCACTAGCACAGATACGCAGTATTTT.

This clonotype was counted at least ten times. The rearrangement uses TRBV7-2 and TRBJ1-6; 9 bases line up with TRBD1. The V segment lost 6 bases and the J segment 9 bases; nucleotides outside the gene matches: 9. CDR1 is SGHTA and CDR2 is FQGNSA in the germline V gene. The CDR3 runs 15 residues. The CDR3 bases are TGTGCCAGCAGACAACCGGGACAGGGAGGTTCACCCCTCCACTTT. The encoded protein is CASRQPGQGGSPLHF. Complete variable domain (other parts from reference TRBV7-2 and TRBJ1-6): GAGVSQSPSNKVTEKGKDVELRCDPISGHTALYWYRQSLGQGLEFLIYFQGNSAPDKSGLPSDRFSAERTGGSVSTLTIQRTQQEDSAVYLCASRQPGQGGSPLHFGNGTRLTVT.

This sequence joins TRBV30 and TRBJ1-6, with D perhaps matching TRBD1 (6 bases). The CDR3 totals 13 residues. V was shortened by 1 base and J by 11 bases, with 12 bases between the two germline ends. Germline lookup yields CDR1 GTSNPN and CDR2 SVGIG (reference sequence). Written as DNA, the CDR3 is TGTGCCTGGAGTGAACAGGGCGGCCCACCCCTCCACTTT. Protein sequence: CAWSEQGGPPLHF.

This clonotype was detected many times. This chain links TRBV7-2 with TRBJ2-5; D is ambiguous. Germline V CDR1 and CDR2: SGHTA, FQGNSA. This CDR3 has 11 amino acids. V lost 4 bases to trimming and J lost 5 bases, with 5 bases between them. The CDR3 protein is CASSSWETQYF. The DNA of the CDR3 is TGTGCCAGCAGCTCCTGGGAGACCCAGTACTTC.

This clonotype was counted many times. The chain has TRBV2 and TRBJ2-7; D ambiguous. The V gene's germline CDR1 is SNHLY and CDR2 FYNNEI. Deletions cut 2 bases from V and 2 bases from J, with 7 bases between. There are 13 residues in the CDR3. CDR3 amino acids: CASSETPTYEQYV. DNA of the CDR3: TGTGCCAGCAGTGAAACACCAACCTACGAGCAGTACGTC.